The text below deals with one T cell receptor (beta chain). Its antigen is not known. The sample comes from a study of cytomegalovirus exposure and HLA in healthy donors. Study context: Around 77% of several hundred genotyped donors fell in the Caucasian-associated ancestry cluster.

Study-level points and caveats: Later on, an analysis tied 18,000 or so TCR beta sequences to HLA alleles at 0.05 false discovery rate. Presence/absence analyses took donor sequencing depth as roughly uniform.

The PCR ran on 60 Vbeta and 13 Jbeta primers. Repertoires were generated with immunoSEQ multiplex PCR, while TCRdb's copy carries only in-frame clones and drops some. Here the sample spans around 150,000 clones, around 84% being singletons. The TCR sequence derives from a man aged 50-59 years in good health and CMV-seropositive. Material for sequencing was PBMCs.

The CDR3 region has the DNA TGCGCCAGCAGCCTCGGAGGCGATTATGAGCAGTTCTTC. It encodes CASSLGGDYEQFF. The chain employs TRBV4-1 and TRBJ2-1; perhaps TRBD2 as D (5 bases). V lost 4 bases to trimming and J lost 8 bases, with 12 bases between them. Germline CDR1 reads MGHRA; CDR2 reads YSYEKL. The CDR3 length is 13 residues.